The 27 T cell receptor beta chains listed next were all sequenced from one sample in a study of cytomegalovirus exposure and HLA in healthy donors. Use of 60 Vbeta and 13 Jbeta primers characterized the PCR. Repertoires were generated with immunoSEQ multiplex PCR, while TCRdb's copy carries only in-frame clones and drops some. The sample has some 180,000 clones; roughly 85% are singletons. The sequenced material came from PBMCs. The receptors were sampled from a woman aged 45-65 years in good health and CMV-seronegative.

The chain links TRBV11-2 to TRBJ2-1; TRBD2 aligns across 7 bases. The CDR3 extends over 16 amino acids. J gave up 8 bases and V 0 bases, and 10 bases lay outside the gene matches. Per germline, CDR1 SGHAT and CDR2 FQNNGV. CDR3: CASSLDRLAATDEQFF. CDR3 in DNA: TGTGCCAGCAGCTTAGATCGTCTAGCGGCCACGGATGAGCAGTTCTTC.

The CDR3 nucleotides are TGTGCCTGGAGTAAAACAAGCGGGGTCTCCTACGAGCAGTACTTC. Its protein product is CAWSKTSGVSYEQYF. This sequence joins TRBV30 and TRBJ2-7; 7 bases are shared with TRBD2. This CDR3 has 15 amino acids. CDR1 GTSNPN and CDR2 SVGIG come from the germline V gene (reference sequence). The V and J ends lost 2 bases and 0 bases, in that order; junction bases with no gene match: 7.

V is TRBV21-1 and J is TRBJ2-7; the table's D gene call, TRBD2, was not cross checked with the DNA. TRBV21-1 is noted as a pseudogene. This CDR3 spans 18 amino acids. The DNA of the CDR3 is TGTGCCAGCAGCCTGACTAGCGGGAGAGACCCAAGCTCCTACGAGCAGTACTTC. Its protein product is CASSLTSGRDPSSYEQYF.

The CDR3, as DNA: TGTGCCAGCAGGCAGGGCGCCCAAAGGTACACCGGGGAGCTGTTTTTT. Its protein product is CASRQGAQRYTGELFF. This chain uses TRBV2 with TRBJ2-2; tentative D call: TRBD1 (5 bases). V was clipped by 6 bases and J by 3 bases, with 17 bases between them. The CDR3 has 16 amino acids. Germline-derived CDR1 and CDR2 are SNHLY and FYNNEI.

This clone was counted between two and nine times. The V and J genes are TRBV2 and TRBJ1-4; possibly TRBD1 for D (6 bases). Germline V lookup: CDR1 SNHLY, CDR2 FYNNEI. There are 13 residues in the CDR3. Deletions cut 5 bases from V and 4 bases from J, with 8 bases between. CDR3 bases: TGTGCCAGCAGTTGGACAGTTAATGAAAAACTGTTTTTT. Protein product: CASSWTVNEKLFF. The full variable domain, in which reference TRBV2 and TRBJ1-4 provide the parts outside the CDR3, is EPEVTQTPSHQVTQMGQEVILRCVPISNHLYFYWYRQILGQKVEFLVSFYNNEISEKSEIFDDQFSVERPDGSNFTLKIRSTKLEDSAMYFCASSWTVNEKLFFGSGTQLSVL.

In this sample, this clone turned up once. DNA for the CDR3: TGTGCCTGGAGTACTAGCGGGTCGGGGGAGCAGTACTTC. Protein: CAWSTSGSGEQYF. The rearrangement uses TRBV30 and TRBJ2-7; TRBD2 matches at 9 bases. V was pared by 2 bases and J by 7 bases, with 6 bases of the junction left unmatched. The germline V gene has CDR1 GTSNPN and CDR2 SVGIG (reference sequence). CDR3 length equals 13 residues.

V and J are TRBV6-5 and TRBJ1-2; 9 nucleotides agree with TRBD1. The germline V gene has CDR1 MNHEY and CDR2 SVGAGI. V trimming: 2 bases; J trimming: 12 bases; junction bases outside the gene matches: 10. This CDR3 has 14 amino acids. The DNA of the CDR3 is TGTGCCAGCAGTTACGTGGGACAGGGCCGCTATAACACCTTC. Translated, it gives CASSYVGQGRYNTF.

Comments on this clone: A read error may account for a junction end that differs from germline. V gene TRBV18 combines with J gene TRBJ1-2, with a possible D match to TRBD1 (5 bases). The CDR3 contains 14 residues. CDR1 and CDR2 from the germline V gene are KGHSH and LQKENI. The CDR3 DNA follows: TGTGCCAGCTCACCCCAGGGCAGTGACCTGGGCTACACCTTT. Translated: CASSPQGSDLGYTF.

J is TRBJ1-5 and V is TRBV5-8; TRBD1 aligns across 12 bases. V was pared by 2 bases and J by 5 bases, with 5 bases of the junction left unmatched. The germline V gene encodes CDR1 SGHTS and CDR2 YDEGEE. CDR3 length: 16 amino acids. CDR3 sequence (DNA): TGTGCCAGCAGCTTAGGGACAGGGGGCTGGGATCAGCCCCAGCATTTT. Translating gives CASSLGTGGWDQPQHF.

About this clone itself: The identical CDR3 is also encoded by other nucleotide sequences in the sample. CDR3: CAISGTGGDTEAFF. CDR3 in DNA: TGTGCCATCAGTGGGACAGGGGGGGACACTGAAGCTTTCTTT. The chain carries TRBV10-3 and TRBJ1-1; 10 bases align to TRBD1. The J segment lost 3 bases and the V segment lost 4 bases, leaving 2 bases of the junction unmatched. This CDR3 has 14 amino acids. CDR1 and CDR2 (germline): ENHRY, SYGVKD.

As for this clone: The sample carries other DNA sequences with the same CDR3. The chain joins TRBV9 to TRBJ2-5, with a tentative D call TRBD2 (6 bases). Germline CDR1 is SGDLS and CDR2 is YYNGEE. V gave up 0 bases and J gave up 5 bases, with 11 bases separating them. This CDR3 is 14 amino acids long. CDR3: CASSVVGGGETQYF. The DNA for the CDR3 is TGTGCCAGCAGCGTAGTTGGGGGAGGCGAGACCCAGTACTTC.

Turning to this clone: One junction end does not reproduce the germline sequence, and a read error may be involved. The V and J genes are TRBV5-1 and TRBJ2-1; 8 positions agree with TRBD2. There are 17 residues in the CDR3. In germline, CDR1 is SGHRS, CDR2 YFSETQ. CDR3 in amino acids: CANSLRSGSALYNEQFF. CDR3 nucleotide sequence: TGCGCCAACAGCTTGCGGAGCGGGAGTGCCTTATACAATGAGCAGTTCTTC.

This clone has a handful of counts. V usage is TRBV5-1 and J usage is TRBJ2-5; 12 bases line up with TRBD2. Germline V lookup: CDR1 SGHRS, CDR2 YFSETQ. V dropped 6 bases and J dropped 5; count of bases not matched to a gene: 8. The CDR3 runs to 15 residues. CDR3 region: CASTELAGGRETQYF. As DNA, the CDR3 is TGCGCCAGCACGGAACTAGCGGGAGGAAGGGAGACCCAGTACTTC.

The genes are TRBV9 and TRBJ2-1; the D is unclear. Germline values: CDR1 SGDLS, CDR2 YYNGEE. There are 12 residues in the CDR3. Trimming shortened V by 7 bases and J by 9 bases, and 14 bases separated the two germline ends. The CDR3 DNA reads TGTGCCAGCTCCAAAGGCGGAACTGAGCAGTTCTTC. Its translation: CASSKGGTEQFF.

The genes are TRBV25-1 and TRBJ1-3; a weak D match, TRBD1 (6 bases). Germline values: CDR1 MGHDK, CDR2 SYGVNS. The ends were cut back, 7 bases at V and 8 bases at J, with 18 bases in the middle. The CDR3 spans 14 residues. In DNA form, the CDR3 reads TGTGCCAGCACCTTAACGGGGGGGGCAGACACCATATATTTT. This sequence encodes CASTLTGGADTIYF.

The V call is TRBV6-5, the J call TRBJ2-7, with D possibly being TRBD1 (5 bases). CDR1 is MNHEY and CDR2 is SVGAGI in the germline V gene. With 6 bases removed from V and 0 bases from J, the gap between germline ends came to 15 bases. This CDR3 is 15 amino acids long. CDR3 DNA: TGTGCCAGCAGCTACAATGGCGACAGCTCCTACGAGCAGTACTTC. It is translated as CASSYNGDSSYEQYF.

The chain joins TRBV5-1 to TRBJ1-4; the D gene is possibly TRBD1 (5 bases). This CDR3 has 13 amino acids. V was pared by 4 bases and J by 3 bases, with 7 bases between. Germline V gene sequence: CDR1 SGHRS, CDR2 YFSETQ. This chain's CDR3 is CASSPGANEKLFF. Here the CDR3 DNA reads TGCGCCAGCAGCCCGGGGGCTAATGAAAAACTGTTTTTT.

Only a few counts were recorded for this clone. The rearrangement uses TRBV6-1 and TRBJ1-1, with a tentative D call TRBD1 (5 bases). Trimming took off 0 bases at V and 3 bases at J, with 14 bases between the two ends. The CDR3 has 16 residues. CDR1 MNHNS and CDR2 SASEGT come from the germline V gene. CDR3 nucleotides: TGTGCCAGCAGTGAAGCGATTGACAGTACGGACACTGAAGCTTTCTTT. Translation gives CASSEAIDSTDTEAFF.

The table lists this clone with a few counts. V gene TRBV5-4 combines with J gene TRBJ1-2, with D possibly being TRBD1 (6 bases). This CDR3 comprises 14 residues. With 4 bases removed from V and 9 bases from J, the gap between germline ends came to 19 bases. In germline, CDR1 is SGHNT, CDR2 YYREEE (reference sequence). CDR3 DNA: TGTGCCAGCAGCGGGCCTAGACAGGTTCCGCGCTACACCTTC. As protein: CASSGPRQVPRYTF.

The chain has TRBV2 and TRBJ2-1, with 8 bases identical to TRBD2. Per germline, CDR1 SNHLY and CDR2 FYNNEI. With 10 bases clipped from V and 8 bases from J, the junction kept 10 bases outside the gene matches. This CDR3 has 13 amino acids. The CDR3 protein is CATSGGGRDEQFF. The CDR3 DNA reads as TGTGCCACCTCGGGAGGGGGTCGGGATGAGCAGTTCTTC.

This chain uses TRBV7-8 with TRBJ1-5; D gene ambiguous. CDR1 SGHVS and CDR2 FQNEAQ come from the germline V gene. Trimming pared 8 bases from V and 6 bases from J, leaving 14 bases between. The length of the CDR3 is 13 residues. The CDR3 DNA sequence: TGTGCCAGCGGTTACCAACGAGGTCAGCCCCAGCATTTT. Its protein product is CASGYQRGQPQHF. Full variable domain (rest looked up from reference TRBV7-8 and TRBJ1-5): GAGVSQSPRYKVAKRGQDVALRCDPISGHVSLFWYQQALGQGPEFLTYFQNEAQLDKSGLPSDRFFAERPEGSVSTLKIQRTQQEDSAVYLCASGYQRGQPQHFGDGTRLSIL.

The rearrangement joins TRBV19 to TRBJ2-7; D not resolved. The CDR3 runs to 13 residues. The V end lost 3 bases, the J end lost 2 bases, and 8 bases lay between the germline ends. Per germline, CDR1 LNHDA and CDR2 SQIVND (reference sequence). The chain's CDR3 is CASSIGVAYEQYF. For the CDR3, the DNA is TGTGCCAGTAGTATTGGAGTCGCCTACGAGCAGTACTTC.

Of note for this clone: This sample also contains other DNA sequences that code for the same CDR3. The CDR3 region is CASSRDRGEKLFF. CDR3 coding DNA: TGTGCCAGCAGCCGGGACAGGGGCGAAAAACTGTTTTTT. The rearrangement uses TRBV7-8 and TRBJ1-4; 10 bases are shared with TRBD1. With 5 bases clipped from V and 8 bases from J, the junction kept 2 bases outside the gene matches. Germline V CDR1 and CDR2: SGHVS, FQNEAQ. The CDR3 consists of 13 residues.

This chain uses TRBV7-2 with TRBJ2-2, with TRBD2 as a possible D gene (7 bases). The CDR3 has 14 amino acids. CDR1 and CDR2 from the germline V gene are SGHTA and FQGNSA. V lost 6 bases, J lost 7 bases, and 15 bases lay in between. The chain's CDR3 is CASRSTGRGGELFF. The CDR3, as DNA: TGTGCCAGCAGGTCTACAGGGAGGGGCGGGGAGCTGTTTTTT.

The genes are TRBV7-2 and TRBJ2-5; 7 bases fit TRBD2. The V gene end was trimmed by 4 bases and the J gene end by 7 bases; junction bases not matched to a gene: 15. Per germline, CDR1 SGHTA and CDR2 FQGNSA. CDR3 size: 16 residues. CDR3 in amino acids: CASSSQGPAGEVTQYF. CDR3 bases: TGTGCCAGCAGCTCACAAGGCCCCGCGGGGGAGGTGACCCAGTACTTC.

Points on this clone: This specimen includes other DNA sequences encoding the same CDR3. The chain links TRBV5-1 to TRBJ1-1; a possible D gene is TRBD1 (6 bases). V was clipped by 4 bases and J by 3 bases, with 10 bases between them. This CDR3 region has 13 residues. CDR1 and CDR2 from the germline V gene are SGHRS and YFSETQ. The CDR3 region has the DNA TGCGCCAGCAGCCCGGACAGAGACACTGAAGCTTTCTTT. Translating it yields CASSPDRDTEAFF.

The chain recombines TRBV9 with TRBJ1-2; tentative D call: TRBD1 (6 bases). The CDR3 is 14 residues long. Germline assignment: CDR1 SGDLS and CDR2 YYNGEE. V was trimmed by 1 base and J by 8 bases, leaving 15 bases between them. The CDR3: CASSVMDSEGGYTF. CDR3 coding DNA: TGTGCCAGCAGCGTAATGGACAGTGAAGGGGGCTACACCTTC.